Reported below is one TCR beta chain. Its antigen remains unidentified. The data were obtained in a study of OX40 agonist ivuxolimab in advanced cancers. Background on the study: Clinicians treated patients with ivuxolimab, an agonistic anti-OX40 (CD134) antibody. Eligibility rules accepted prior anti-PD-1, anti-PD-L1 or anti-CTLA-4 therapy, and 40% had some.

Baseline was the first blood sampling point, followed by cycle 4 day 1 and cycle 7 day 1. Germline assignment: CDR1 MDHEN and CDR2 SYDVKM. The CDR3 length is 16 residues. J was trimmed by 7 bases and V by 5 bases; bases with no gene match: 11. Profiled with immunoSEQ multiplex PCR; TCRdb holds only in-frame clones, not every one. The data show tens of thousands of clones, 91% seen once. Overall study results and limits: CD4+ and CD8+ blood T cells expanded clonally by week 6 at 0.1 to 3.0 mg/kg.

The origin of this receptor is an adult with an advanced solid tumor such as melanoma, head and neck, liver or kidney cancer. The rearrangement links TRBV28 to TRBJ2-3; 11 bases line up with TRBD1. Sequenced here: CD4+ or CD8+ T cells sorted from blood, sampled in a trial of the OX40 agonist ivuxolimab. In DNA form, the CDR3 reads TGTGCCAGCAGTCCCCCGGGACAGGGGGGGGGCTATACGCAGTATTTT. Encoded protein: CASSPPGQGGGYTQYF.